This T cell receptor beta chain was recovered during a study of regulatory T cells in long-lasting Graves disease. Construction of the TCR beta libraries employed iRepertoire HTBI primers in conjunction with Arm-PCR of CDR3 regions. TCRdb analysed the multiplex PCR reads with MiXCR anew, one entry per CDR3 protein. Among roughly 500,000 distinct CDR3 sequences listed, about 22% were seen once. Time point given: persistent/refractory GD, antithyroid drugs over 5 years with positive TRAb. Following extraction of RNA from PBMCs, that RNA was used to make the TCR library. Germline V CDR1 and CDR2: MDHEN, SYDVKM. V was cut by 6 bases and J by 3 bases, with 16 bases left in between. The CDR3 loop spans 15 amino acids.

The receptor was derived from a female donor with Graves disease. Sequenced here: peripheral blood mononuclear cells (PBMCs), sampled when the disease was refractory, from a patient treated with antithyroid drugs. The chain uses TRBV28 and TRBJ2-3; D is ambiguous. This CDR3 is CASSPDVGATDTQYF. The CDR3 nucleotides read TGTGCCAGCAGCCCCGACGTCGGAGCTACAGATACGCAGTATTTT.